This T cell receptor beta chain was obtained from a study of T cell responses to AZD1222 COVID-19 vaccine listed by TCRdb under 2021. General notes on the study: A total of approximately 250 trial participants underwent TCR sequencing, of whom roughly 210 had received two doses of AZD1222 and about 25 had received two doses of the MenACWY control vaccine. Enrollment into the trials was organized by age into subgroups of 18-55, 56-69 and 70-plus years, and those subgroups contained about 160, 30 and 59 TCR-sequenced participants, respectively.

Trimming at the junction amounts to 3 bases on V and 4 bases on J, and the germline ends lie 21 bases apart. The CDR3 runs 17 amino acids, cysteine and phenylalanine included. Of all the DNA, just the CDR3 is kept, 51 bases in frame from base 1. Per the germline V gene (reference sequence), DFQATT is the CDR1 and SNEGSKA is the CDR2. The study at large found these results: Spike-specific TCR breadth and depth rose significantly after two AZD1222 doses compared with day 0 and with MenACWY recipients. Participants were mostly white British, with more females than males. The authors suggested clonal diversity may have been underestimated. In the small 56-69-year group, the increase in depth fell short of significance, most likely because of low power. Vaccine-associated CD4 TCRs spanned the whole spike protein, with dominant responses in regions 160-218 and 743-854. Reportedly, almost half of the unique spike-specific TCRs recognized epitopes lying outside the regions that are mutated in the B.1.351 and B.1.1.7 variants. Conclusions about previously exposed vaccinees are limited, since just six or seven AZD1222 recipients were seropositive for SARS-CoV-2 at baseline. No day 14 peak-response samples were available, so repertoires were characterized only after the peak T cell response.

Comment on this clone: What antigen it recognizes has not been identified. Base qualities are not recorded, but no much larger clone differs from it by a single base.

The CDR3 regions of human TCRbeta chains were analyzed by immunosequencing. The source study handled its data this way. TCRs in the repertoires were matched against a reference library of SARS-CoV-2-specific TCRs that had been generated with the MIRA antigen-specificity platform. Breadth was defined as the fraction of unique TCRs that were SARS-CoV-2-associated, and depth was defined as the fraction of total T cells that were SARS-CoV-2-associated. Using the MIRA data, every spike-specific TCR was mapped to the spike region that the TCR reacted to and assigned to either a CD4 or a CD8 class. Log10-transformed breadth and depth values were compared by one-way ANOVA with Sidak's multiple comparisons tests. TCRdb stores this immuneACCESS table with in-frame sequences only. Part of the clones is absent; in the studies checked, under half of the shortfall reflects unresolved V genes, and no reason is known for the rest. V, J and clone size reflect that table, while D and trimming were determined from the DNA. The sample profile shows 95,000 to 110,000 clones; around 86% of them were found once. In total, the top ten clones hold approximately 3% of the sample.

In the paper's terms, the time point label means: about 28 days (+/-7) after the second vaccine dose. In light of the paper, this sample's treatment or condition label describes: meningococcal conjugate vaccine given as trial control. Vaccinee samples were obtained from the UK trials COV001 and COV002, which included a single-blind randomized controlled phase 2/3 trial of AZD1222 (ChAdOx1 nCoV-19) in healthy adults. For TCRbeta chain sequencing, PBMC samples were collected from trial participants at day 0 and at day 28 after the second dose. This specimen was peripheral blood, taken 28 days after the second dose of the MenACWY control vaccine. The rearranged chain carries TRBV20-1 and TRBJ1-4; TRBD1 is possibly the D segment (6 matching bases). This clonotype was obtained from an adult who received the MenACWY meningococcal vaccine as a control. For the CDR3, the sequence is CSASPIGRGALNEKLFF. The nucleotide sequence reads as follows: TGCAGTGCTAGTCCCATCGGACGGGGGGCCCTTAATGAAAAACTGTTTTTT.